This T cell receptor (beta chain) came from a study of blood T cells in healthy people across ages. Whole-study context: The template switching approach captured approximately one barcoded beta molecule for every two T cells. General study points: Donor CMV status was unknown, possibly confounding expanded clonotype changes.

This CDR3 comprises 13 residues. Between the trimmed V and J ends, which lost 3 bases and 7 bases, there was a span of 13 bases. Germline assignment: CDR1 DFQATT and CDR2 SNEGSKA (reference sequence). Combining a sample-barcoded 5' primer with a J-beta primer mix, a second PCR ran for roughly 6 to 12 cycles. MiXCR, run by TCRdb on the 5' RACE reads, gives a single entry per CDR3 protein. The data contain 700,000 or so distinct CDR3 sequences, about a fifth of them singletons. A word on this clonotype: Antigen specificity is unknown.

The chain combines TRBV20-1 with TRBJ2-1; the D is unclear. The sequence derives from a man in his 70s in good health. Sequencing was carried out using blood. The CDR3 DNA reads as TGCAGTGCTAGGTTAACCCAGGCAAATGAGCAGTTCTTC. Translated, it gives CSARLTQANEQFF.